One sample yielded the 7 T cell receptor beta chains listed below, sequenced in a study of blood T cells in healthy people across ages (dated by TCRdb to between 2014 and 2017). The library relied on 5' RACE. Instrument used: Illumina HiSeq 2500. The second PCR ran for about 6 to 11 cycles and used a J-beta primer mix along with a sample-barcoded 5' primer. Clones were called with MiXCR by TCRdb after fastp trimmed the public reads at Q25, and only in-frame beta chains were retained. Every entry covers one CDR3 protein and lists the most common genes and DNA from its rows. The sample data list 380,000 or so distinct CDR3 sequences, and about 52% of these were observed just once. Of the sample, 45% to 55% falls within the top ten clones. The sequencing input was blood. All receptors derive from a man aged 55 to 70 in good health.

The chain carries TRBV6-5 and TRBJ2-6, with 11 bases that match TRBD2. Trimming at V came to 6 bases and at J to 2 bases, leaving 3 bases not matched to a gene. The CDR3 totals 16 residues. Germline V gives CDR1 MNHEY, CDR2 SVGAGI. In DNA, the CDR3 is TGTGCCAGCAGAGCGACTAGCGGGACTGGGGCCAACGTCCTGACTTTC. Encoded protein: CASRATSGTGANVLTF.

CDR3 in DNA: TGTGCCAGCAGCCTCACAGGGTTGGGTGGCTACACCTTC. As protein: CASSLTGLGGYTF. The chain is built from TRBV3-1 and TRBJ1-2; possibly TRBD1 for D (6 bases). CDR1 LGHDT and CDR2 YNNKEL come from the germline V gene (reference sequence). V was clipped by 4 bases and J by 7 bases, with 13 bases between them. The CDR3 totals 13 residues.

There are many counts of this clonotype. The chain employs TRBV12-3 or TRBV12-4 and TRBJ2-1; D is perhaps TRBD2 (6 bases). V was trimmed by 7 bases and J by 0 bases, leaving 16 bases between them. The length of the CDR3 is 16 residues. The CDR3 nucleotides read TGTGCCAGCACCGACCGGGACTTAAGCTCCTACAATGAGCAGTTCTTC. It encodes CASTDRDLSSYNEQFF.

The chain recombines TRBV12-3 or TRBV12-4 with TRBJ1-2; D remains ambiguous. The CDR3 runs 13 residues. V dropped 3 bases and J dropped 6 bases, with 11 bases sitting between them. CDR3 DNA: TGTGCCAGCAGTTTTTCCGGGTATGATGGCTACACCTTC. Translation: CASSFSGYDGYTF.

In its sample, this clonotype was seen once. The CDR3 loop reads CASSRQRNPGYIQYF. As DNA, the CDR3 is TGTGCCAGCAGCCGTCAGAGGAATCCCGGGTACATTCAGTACTTC. The V gene is TRBV27, the J gene TRBJ2-4, with unresolved D. The CDR3 length is 15 residues. V lost 6 bases and J 8 bases, leaving 20 bases between the germline ends. The germline gives CDR1 MNHEY, CDR2 SMNVEV (reference sequence).

This clonotype has a handful of counts. The CDR3 DNA reads TGTGCCAGCAGTTTAGTCGCCCTCGGGGGCTACACCTTC. Translation gives CASSLVALGGYTF. The chain recombines TRBV27 with TRBJ1-2; D gene uncertain. Germline V gene lookup returns CDR1 MNHEY and CDR2 SMNVEV (reference sequence). The CDR3 is 13 amino acids. The V gene lost 2 bases and the J gene lost 8 bases, with 12 bases spanning the gap.

The chain carries TRBV7-9 and TRBJ2-5, with D tentatively TRBD2 (5 bases). CDR1 and CDR2 (germline): SEHNR, FQNEAQ (reference sequence). The CDR3 extends over 15 amino acids. V lost 5 bases to trimming and J lost 5 bases, with 18 bases between them. Here the CDR3 DNA reads TGTGCCAGCAGCCAAGGTCGGGGTAGGGAGGAGACCCAGTACTTC. Translated, it gives CASSQGRGREETQYF.